This T cell receptor (beta chain) was sequenced for a study of T cell responses to AZD1222 COVID-19 vaccine. Findings and caveats of the study: Donors in the cohort were predominantly white British and more often female, and clonal diversity was possibly underestimated. Rises in breadth and depth of Spike-specific TCRs came after two AZD1222 doses. With dominance at 160-218 and 743-854, vaccine-associated CD4 TCRs spanned spike. Baseline seropositivity occurred in only a handful of AZD1222 recipients.

The CDR3 is 13 residues long. The V end was cut by 3 bases, the J end by 0 bases, with 5 bases between. The V gene's germline CDR1 is SEHNR and CDR2 FQNEAQ (reference sequence). With respect to this clone: Antigen unknown.

Here immunoSEQ multiplex PCR was the method, and the copy in TCRdb shows in-frame clones only, minus some. The data show some 140,000 clones, roughly 93% seen once. The material was peripheral blood, obtained on day 0 of AZD1222 vaccination. This receptor was identified in an adult in good health. V is TRBV7-9 and J is TRBJ1-2; no clear D gene. This CDR3 is CASSFSANYGYTF. For the CDR3, the DNA is TGTGCCAGCAGCTTTAGCGCTAACTATGGCTACACCTTC.